This note documents a single T cell receptor (beta chain) sequence. Its antigen is unknown. This specimen belongs to a study of vaccination effects on CD4 cells after COVID-19. Study-level information: Participants received two doses of either the BNT162b2 or mRNA-1273 vaccine. Notes on the study in general: Marked clonal contraction of infection- and vaccine-induced clones was seen late after vaccination.

The ends were cut back, 1 base at V and 1 base at J, with 11 bases in the middle. This CDR3 has 17 residues. Germline CDR1 is MNHEY and CDR2 is SMNVEV (reference sequence). Antigen-specific CD4+ T cells were first expanded with viral peptide pools by the ViraFEST assay and only then sequenced. The authors isolated CD4+ T cells after 9 to 10 days of culture. Vaccine recipients had no previous SARS-CoV-2 infection; their nucleocapsid antibodies were negative. A density of fewer than 2.5 million PBMC per well was used; these cells were cultured with roughly 10 IU/ml IL-2 and about 9.5 ug/ml peptides. Some clones are missing from TCRdb's copy, which holds only in-frame ones; the method was immunoSEQ multiplex PCR. The sample shows tens of thousands of clones, 65% to 75% of them seen only once.

The J gene is TRBJ2-6, the V gene TRBV27; D not resolved. The clonotype comes from a human donor who received a COVID-19 vaccine. Sequenced here: CD4+ T cells from PBMCs cultured with HCoV-NL63 spike peptides, sampled before COVID-19 vaccination. CDR3 nucleotides: TGTGCCAGCAGTTTATTCGGTTCGGCATCTGGGGCCAACGTCCTGACTTTC. Translating gives CASSLFGSASGANVLTF.